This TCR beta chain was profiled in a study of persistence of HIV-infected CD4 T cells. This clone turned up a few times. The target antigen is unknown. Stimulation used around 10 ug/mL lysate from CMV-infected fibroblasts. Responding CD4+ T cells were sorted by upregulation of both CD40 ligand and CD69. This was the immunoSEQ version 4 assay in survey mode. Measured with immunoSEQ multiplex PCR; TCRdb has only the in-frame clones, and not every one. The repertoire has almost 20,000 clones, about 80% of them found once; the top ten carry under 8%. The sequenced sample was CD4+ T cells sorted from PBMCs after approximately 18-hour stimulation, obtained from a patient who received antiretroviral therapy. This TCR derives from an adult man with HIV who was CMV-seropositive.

The CDR3 loop reads CASSLMGARATEAFF. In nucleotides, the CDR3 is TGCGCCAGCAGCTTGATGGGGGCGCGGGCCACTGAAGCTTTCTTT. The V call is TRBV5-1, the J call TRBJ1-1; tentative D call: TRBD1 (6 bases). V dropped 1 base and J dropped 4 bases, with 14 bases sitting between them. The CDR3 length is 15 residues. Germline V gives CDR1 SGHRS, CDR2 YFSETQ.